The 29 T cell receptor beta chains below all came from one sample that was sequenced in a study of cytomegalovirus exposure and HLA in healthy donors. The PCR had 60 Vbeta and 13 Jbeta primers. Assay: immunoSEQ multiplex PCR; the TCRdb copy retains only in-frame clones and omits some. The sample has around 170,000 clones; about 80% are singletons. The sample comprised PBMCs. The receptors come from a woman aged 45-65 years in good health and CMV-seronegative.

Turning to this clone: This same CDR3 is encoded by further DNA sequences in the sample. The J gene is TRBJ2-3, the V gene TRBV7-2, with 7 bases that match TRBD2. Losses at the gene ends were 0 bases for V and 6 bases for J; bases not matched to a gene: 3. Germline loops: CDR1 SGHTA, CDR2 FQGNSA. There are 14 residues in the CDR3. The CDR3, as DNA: TGTGCCAGCAGCTTAGCTGGGGGGGTGGATACGCAGTATTTT. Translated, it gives CASSLAGGVDTQYF.

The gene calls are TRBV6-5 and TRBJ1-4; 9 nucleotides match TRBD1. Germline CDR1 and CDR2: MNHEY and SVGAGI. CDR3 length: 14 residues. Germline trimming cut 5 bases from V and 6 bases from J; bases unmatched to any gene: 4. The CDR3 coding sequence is TGTGCCAGCAGTGCGTGGACAGGGGATGAAAAACTGTTTTTT. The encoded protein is CASSAWTGDEKLFF.

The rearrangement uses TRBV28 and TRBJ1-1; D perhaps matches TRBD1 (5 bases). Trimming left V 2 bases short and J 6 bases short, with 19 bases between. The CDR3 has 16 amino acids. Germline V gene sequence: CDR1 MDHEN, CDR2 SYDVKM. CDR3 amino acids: CASSLGGGVREPEAFF. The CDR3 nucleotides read TGTGCCAGCAGTTTAGGGGGAGGGGTCCGAGAGCCTGAAGCTTTCTTT.

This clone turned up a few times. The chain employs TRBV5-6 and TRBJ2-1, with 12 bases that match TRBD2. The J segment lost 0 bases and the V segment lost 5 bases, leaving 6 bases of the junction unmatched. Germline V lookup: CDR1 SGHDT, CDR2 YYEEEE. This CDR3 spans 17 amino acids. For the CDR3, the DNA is TGTGCCAGCAGTCTAGCGGGAGGGCCAAGCTCCTACAATGAGCAGTTCTTC. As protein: CASSLAGGPSSYNEQFF.

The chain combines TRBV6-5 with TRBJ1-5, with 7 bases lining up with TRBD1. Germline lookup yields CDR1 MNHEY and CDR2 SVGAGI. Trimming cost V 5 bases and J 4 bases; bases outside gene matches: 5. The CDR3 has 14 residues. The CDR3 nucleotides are TGTGCCAGCAGTGGGGACAGAGAGAATCAGCCCCAGCATTTT. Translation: CASSGDRENQPQHF.

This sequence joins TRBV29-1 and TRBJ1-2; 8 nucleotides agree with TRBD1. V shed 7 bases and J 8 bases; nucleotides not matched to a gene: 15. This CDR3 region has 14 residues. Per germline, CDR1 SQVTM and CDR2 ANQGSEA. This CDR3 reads CSAGQGSTAGGYTF. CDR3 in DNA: TGCAGCGCTGGACAGGGATCGACCGCGGGGGGCTACACCTTC.

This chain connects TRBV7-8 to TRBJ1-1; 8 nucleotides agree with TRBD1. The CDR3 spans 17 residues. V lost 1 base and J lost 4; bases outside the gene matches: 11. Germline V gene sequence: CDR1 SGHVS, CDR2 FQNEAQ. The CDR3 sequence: CASSLVGQGREPTEAFF. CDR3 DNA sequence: TGTGCCAGCAGCTTAGTAGGACAGGGAAGAGAGCCCACTGAAGCTTTCTTT.

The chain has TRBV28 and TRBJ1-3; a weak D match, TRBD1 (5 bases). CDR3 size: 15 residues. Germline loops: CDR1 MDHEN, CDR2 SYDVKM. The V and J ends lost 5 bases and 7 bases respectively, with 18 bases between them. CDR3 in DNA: TGTGCCAGCAGTCAGGATTGGGGCAGAGTCAACACCATATATTTT. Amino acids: CASSQDWGRVNTIYF. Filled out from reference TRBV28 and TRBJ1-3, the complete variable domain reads DVKVTQSSRYLVKRTGEKVFLECVQDMDHENMFWYRQDPGLGLRLIYFSYDVKMKEKGDIPEGYSVSREKKERFSLILESASTNQTSMYLCASSQDWGRVNTIYFGEGSWLTVV.

The CDR3, as DNA: TGTGCCAGCAGCGTAGGTCTAGCGGCGAACACCGGGGAGCTGTTTTTT. The encoded protein is CASSVGLAANTGELFF. V gene TRBV9 combines with J gene TRBJ2-2, with 7 bases identical to TRBD2. Germline CDR1 reads SGDLS; CDR2 reads YYNGEE. J lost 0 bases, V lost 0 bases, and 2 bases had no gene match. CDR3 length: 16 residues.

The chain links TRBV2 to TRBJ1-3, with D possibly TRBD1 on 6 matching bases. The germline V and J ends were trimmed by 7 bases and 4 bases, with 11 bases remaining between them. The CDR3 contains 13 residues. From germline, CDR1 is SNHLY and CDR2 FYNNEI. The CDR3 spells CASTRRGGNTIYF. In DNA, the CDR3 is TGTGCCAGCACTCGCAGGGGAGGAAACACCATATATTTT. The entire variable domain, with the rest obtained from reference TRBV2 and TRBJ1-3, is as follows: EPEVTQTPSHQVTQMGQEVILRCVPISNHLYFYWYRQILGQKVEFLVSFYNNEISEKSEIFDDQFSVERPDGSNFTLKIRSTKLEDSAMYFCASTRRGGNTIYFGEGSWLTVV.

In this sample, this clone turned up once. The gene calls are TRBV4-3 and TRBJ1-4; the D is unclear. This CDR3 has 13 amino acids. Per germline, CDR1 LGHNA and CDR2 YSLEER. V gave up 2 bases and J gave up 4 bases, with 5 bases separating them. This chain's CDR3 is CASSQRGNEKLFF. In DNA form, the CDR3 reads TGCGCCAGCAGCCAACGGGGTAATGAAAAACTGTTTTTT.

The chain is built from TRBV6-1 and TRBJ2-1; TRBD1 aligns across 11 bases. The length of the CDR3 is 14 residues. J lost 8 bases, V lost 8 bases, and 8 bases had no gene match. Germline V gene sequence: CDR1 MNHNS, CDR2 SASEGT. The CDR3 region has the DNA TGTGCCAGCGTGAAGGGACAGGGGGAGGATGAGCAGTTCTTC. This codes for CASVKGQGEDEQFF.

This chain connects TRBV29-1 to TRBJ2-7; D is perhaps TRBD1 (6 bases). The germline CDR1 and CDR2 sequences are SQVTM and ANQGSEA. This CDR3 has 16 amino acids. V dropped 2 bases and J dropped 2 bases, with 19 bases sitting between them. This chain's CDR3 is CSVEWTANGNPYEQYF. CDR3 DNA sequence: TGCAGCGTTGAATGGACAGCGAACGGGAACCCCTACGAGCAGTACTTC.

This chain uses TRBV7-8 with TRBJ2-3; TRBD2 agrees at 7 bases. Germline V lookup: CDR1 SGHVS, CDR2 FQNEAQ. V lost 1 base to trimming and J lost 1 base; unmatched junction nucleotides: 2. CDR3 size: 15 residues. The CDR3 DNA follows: TGTGCCAGCAGCTTAGGGCTAGCGGGCACAGATACGCAGTATTTT. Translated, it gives CASSLGLAGTDTQYF.

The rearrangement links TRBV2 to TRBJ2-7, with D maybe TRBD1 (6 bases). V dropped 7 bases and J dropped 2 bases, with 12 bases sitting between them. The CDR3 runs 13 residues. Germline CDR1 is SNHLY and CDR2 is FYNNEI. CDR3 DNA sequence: TGTGCCAGCACCAATGACAGGACCTACGAGCAGTACTTC. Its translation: CASTNDRTYEQYF.

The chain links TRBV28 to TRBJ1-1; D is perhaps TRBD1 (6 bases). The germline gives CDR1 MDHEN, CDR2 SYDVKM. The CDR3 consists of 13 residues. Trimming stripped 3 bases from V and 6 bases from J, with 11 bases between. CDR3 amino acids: CASSFGRGSEAFF. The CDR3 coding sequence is TGTGCCAGCAGTTTCGGGAGGGGGTCTGAAGCTTTCTTT.

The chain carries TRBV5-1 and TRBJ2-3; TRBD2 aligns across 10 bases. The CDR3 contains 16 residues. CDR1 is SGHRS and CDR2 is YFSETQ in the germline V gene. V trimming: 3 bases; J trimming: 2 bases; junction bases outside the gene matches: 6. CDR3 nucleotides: TGCGCCAGCAGCTCGATAGCGGGAGGTTCCACAGATACGCAGTATTTT. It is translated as CASSSIAGGSTDTQYF.

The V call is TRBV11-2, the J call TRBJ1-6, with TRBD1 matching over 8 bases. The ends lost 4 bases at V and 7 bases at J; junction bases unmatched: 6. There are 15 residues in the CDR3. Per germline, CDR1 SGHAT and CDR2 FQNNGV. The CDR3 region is CASSSQGARNSPLHF. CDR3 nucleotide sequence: TGTGCCAGCAGCTCTCAGGGGGCGAGGAATTCACCCCTCCACTTT.

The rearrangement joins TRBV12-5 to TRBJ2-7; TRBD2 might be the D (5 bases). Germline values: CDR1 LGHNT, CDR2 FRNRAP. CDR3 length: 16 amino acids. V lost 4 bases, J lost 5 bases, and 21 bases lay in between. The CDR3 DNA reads TGTGCTAGTGGTTGGATTTTGAGGGTCCCTCCGGACGAGCAGTACTTC. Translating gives CASGWILRVPPDEQYF.

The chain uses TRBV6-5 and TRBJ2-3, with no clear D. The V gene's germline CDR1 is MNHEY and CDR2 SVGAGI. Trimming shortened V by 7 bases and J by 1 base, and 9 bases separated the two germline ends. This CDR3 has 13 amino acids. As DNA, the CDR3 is TGTGCCAGCAAATTCCGGGGCACAGATACGCAGTATTTT. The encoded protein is CASKFRGTDTQYF.

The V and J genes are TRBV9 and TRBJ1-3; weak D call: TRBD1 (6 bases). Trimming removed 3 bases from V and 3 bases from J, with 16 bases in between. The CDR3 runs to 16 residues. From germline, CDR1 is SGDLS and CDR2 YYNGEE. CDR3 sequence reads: CASSAVGGQGGNTIYF. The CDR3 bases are TGTGCCAGCAGCGCTGTCGGGGGGCAAGGTGGAAACACCATATATTTT.

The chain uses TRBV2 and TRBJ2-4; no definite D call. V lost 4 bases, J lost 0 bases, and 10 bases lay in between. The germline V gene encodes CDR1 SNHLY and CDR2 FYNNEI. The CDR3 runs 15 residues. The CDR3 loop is CASSGTYLAKNIQYF. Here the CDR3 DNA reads TGTGCCAGCAGTGGCACCTATTTAGCCAAAAACATTCAGTACTTC.

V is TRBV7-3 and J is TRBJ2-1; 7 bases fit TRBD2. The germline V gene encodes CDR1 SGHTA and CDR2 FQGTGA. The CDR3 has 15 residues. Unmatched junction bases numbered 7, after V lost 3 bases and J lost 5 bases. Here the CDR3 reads CASSLRSGTNNEQFF. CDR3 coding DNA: TGTGCCAGCAGCTTGAGGTCAGGGACTAACAATGAGCAGTTCTTC.

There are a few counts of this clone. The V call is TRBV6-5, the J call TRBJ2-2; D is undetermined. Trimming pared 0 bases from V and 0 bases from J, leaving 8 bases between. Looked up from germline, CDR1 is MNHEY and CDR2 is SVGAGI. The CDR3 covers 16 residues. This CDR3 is CASSYSTHTNTGELFF. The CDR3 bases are TGTGCCAGCAGTTACTCGACACATACGAACACCGGGGAGCTGTTTTTT.

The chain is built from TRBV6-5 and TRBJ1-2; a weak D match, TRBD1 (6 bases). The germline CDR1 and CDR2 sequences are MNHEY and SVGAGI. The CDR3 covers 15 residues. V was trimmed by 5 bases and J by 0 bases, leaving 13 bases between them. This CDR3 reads CASSTRTEANYGYTF. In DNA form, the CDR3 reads TGTGCCAGCAGTACTAGGACAGAAGCTAACTATGGCTACACCTTC.

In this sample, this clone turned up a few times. In nucleotides, the CDR3 is TGCAGCGGGGTTGAGGGGGCCTCCTACAATGAGCAGTTCTTC. It yields the protein CSGVEGASYNEQFF. This chain uses TRBV29-1 with TRBJ2-1, with 7 nucleotides matching TRBD1. Germline V gene lookup returns CDR1 SQVTM and CDR2 ANQGSEA. J gave up 0 bases and V 7 bases, and 6 bases lay outside the gene matches. The CDR3 loop spans 14 amino acids.

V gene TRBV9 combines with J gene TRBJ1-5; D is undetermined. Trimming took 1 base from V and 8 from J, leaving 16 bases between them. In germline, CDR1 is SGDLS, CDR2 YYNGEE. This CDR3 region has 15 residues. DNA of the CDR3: TGTGCCAGCAGCGTATCCGGGTCCTGGGAGGAGCCCCAGCATTTT. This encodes CASSVSGSWEEPQHF.

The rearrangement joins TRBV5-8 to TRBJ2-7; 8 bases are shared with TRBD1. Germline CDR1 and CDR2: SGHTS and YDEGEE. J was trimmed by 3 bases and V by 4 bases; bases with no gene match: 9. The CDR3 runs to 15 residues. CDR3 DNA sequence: TGTGCCAGCAGCGAAGGCGGGACAGGCGACTACGAGCAGTACTTC. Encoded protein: CASSEGGTGDYEQYF.

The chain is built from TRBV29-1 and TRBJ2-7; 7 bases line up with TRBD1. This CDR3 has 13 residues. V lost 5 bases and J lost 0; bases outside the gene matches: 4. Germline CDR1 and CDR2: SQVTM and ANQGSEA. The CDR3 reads CSVTGQSSYEQYF. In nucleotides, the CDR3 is TGCAGCGTTACGGGACAGAGCTCCTACGAGCAGTACTTC.